This T cell receptor (beta chain) appears in the sequencing data of a study of cytomegalovirus exposure and HLA in healthy donors. Method: immunoSEQ multiplex PCR; TCRdb's copy keeps in-frame clones and lacks some. The table has some 60,000 clones, 95% to 96% seen once; the top ten hold roughly 0.98%. This clonotype was obtained from a man younger than 30 in good health and CMV-seronegative. Sequenced input: PBMCs.

CDR3 bases: TGTGCCAGCAGTCGGACTAGCGGGAGCGTTGATACGCAGTATTTT. Amino acid sequence: CASSRTSGSVDTQYF. The chain uses TRBV6-4 and TRBJ2-3, with 13 bases lining up with TRBD2. Per germline, CDR1 MRHNA and CDR2 SNTAGT. V dropped 5 bases and J dropped 6; count of bases not matched to a gene: 5. This CDR3 has 15 residues.